These 6 T cell receptor beta chains share one sample of origin, sequenced in a study of OX40 agonist ivuxolimab in advanced cancers. Libraries were prepared by immunoSEQ multiplex PCR; TCRdb keeps only in-frame clonotypes and omits some of them. The repertoire holds 35,000 to 45,000 clones, with around 80% as singletons. The sample in question was CD4+ or CD8+ T cells sorted from blood, obtained in a trial of the OX40 agonist ivuxolimab. The receptors here all came from an adult with an advanced solid tumor such as melanoma, head and neck, liver or kidney cancer.

The J gene is TRBJ2-7, the V gene TRBV5-6; 7 nucleotides align to TRBD2. Germline CDR1 SGHDT, CDR2 YYEEEE. CDR3 length: 14 amino acids. V was pared by 6 bases and J by 0 bases, with 6 bases of the junction left unmatched. DNA of the CDR3: TGTGCCAGCACAACCGGGGGGTCCTCCTACGAGCAGTACTTC. This encodes CASTTGGSSYEQYF.

The rearrangement links TRBV4-1 to TRBJ2-5; no reliable D call. The germline gives CDR1 MGHRA, CDR2 YSYEKL. Trimming took off 0 bases at V and 5 bases at J, with 19 bases between the two ends. CDR3 size: 17 residues. The chain's CDR3 is CASSQERWLPGEETQYF. CDR3 bases: TGCGCCAGCAGCCAAGAAAGATGGCTGCCCGGCGAGGAGACCCAGTACTTC.

CDR3 DNA: TGTGCCAGTAGTATAGATCTCGGGGAGACCCAGTACTTC. Translation gives CASSIDLGETQYF. The chain has TRBV19 and TRBJ2-5, with no clear D. Trimming took 0 bases from V and 5 from J, leaving 7 bases between them. Looked up from germline, CDR1 is LNHDA and CDR2 is SQIVND (reference sequence). This CDR3 is built from 13 residues.

This clone was found once. The chain carries TRBV11-2 and TRBJ2-1; D not resolved. Trimming cost V 7 bases and J 4 bases, with 5 bases left between them. CDR3 length equals 11 residues. CDR1 and CDR2 (germline): SGHAT, FQNNGV. Written as DNA, the CDR3 is TGTGCCAGCAAAGAGTACAATGAGCAGTTCTTC. Translation gives CASKEYNEQFF.

This chain links TRBV6-5 with TRBJ2-7, with D unresolved. This CDR3 is 14 amino acids long. Trimming pared 2 bases from V and 3 bases from J, leaving 11 bases between. Germline CDR1 reads MNHEY; CDR2 reads SVGAGI. The CDR3: CASSYGQEFYEQYF. The CDR3, as DNA: TGTGCCAGCAGTTACGGGCAGGAGTTCTACGAGCAGTACTTC.

This chain connects TRBV27 to TRBJ2-3; no definite D call. Germline V lookup: CDR1 MNHEY, CDR2 SMNVEV (reference sequence). With 4 bases removed from V and 6 bases from J, the gap between germline ends came to 8 bases. The CDR3 has 12 residues. CDR3 residues: CASSSVPDTQYF. Written as DNA, the CDR3 is TGTGCCAGCAGTTCCGTCCCTGATACGCAGTATTTT.